Reported below is one T cell receptor (beta chain). Its antigen target is currently unknown. Per-base quality was not reported, and no clone a single base away is much larger than it. From the cysteine through the phenylalanine, the CDR3 covers 15 amino acids. Only the CDR3 part of the read is kept: 45 bases, read in frame from the first base. Trimming accounts for 2 bases at V and 4 bases at J, while the number of junction bases matched to no gene is 5. The germline V gene provides CDR1 SGHAT and CDR2 FQNNGV. The sample originates from a study of blood T cell repertoires in COVID-19 (dated by TCRdb to the early 2020s). General notes on the study: Samples covering the acute and convalescent phases of COVID-19 were provided by collaborators in the United States, Italy and Spain. The repertoires were released in a freely available public database intended as a resource for research on the immune response to SARS-CoV-2. Subjects who had been exposed to COVID-19, were actively infected with it, or had recovered from it provided the deeply sampled blood TCRbeta repertoires that made up the dataset. Where available, HLA class I and class II types were taken from metadata supplied by the sample provider and were not determined by assay-based typing. The samples were drawn from the first 160 participants of the ongoing ImmuneRACE study and from about 1,200 subjects provided by 6 global collaborators. The prospective study material was composed of cDNA or gDNA derived from T cells, B-cell-depleted T cells, or PBMCs. Nearly every sample came with metadata listing a de-identified subject ID, COVID-19 status, age in years and sex.

Broader findings and caveats from the paper: Clinical and demographic metadata were provided uncurated, with the amount varying by source and participant.

Each collaborating institution followed its own protocols to collect whole blood in K2EDTA tubes. For TCRbeta analysis, collaborators shipped samples in one of three forms: frozen whole blood, isolated PBMCs, or DNA extracted from either of those sample types. TCRbeta CDR3 regions were amplified from genomic DNA by means of the immunoSEQ Assay, a bias-controlled multiplex PCR. Per the authors' processing: Nucleated cell counts per sample were estimated from amplification of reference gene primers within the assay. Sequence reads were collapsed and filtered to measure the absolute abundance of every unique TCRbeta CDR3 rearrangement. For each sample, productive Simpson clonality was calculated by taking the square root of Simpson's diversity index across productive rearrangements. TCRdb retrieved this table from immuneACCESS and kept in-frame rearrangements only. Not all clones are present; in checked studies, unresolved V genes account for under half, and no reason is known for the remainder. D and trimming were read from the DNA, whereas the V and J calls and clone size are those reported in that table. The sample data list roughly 250,000 clones, and about 86% of these were observed just once. Around 4.4% of the sample is taken by the ten largest.

This TCR was recovered from a man over 45 with active or convalescent COVID-19. The sample consisted of peripheral blood. The chain is encoded by TRBV11-2 joined to TRBJ2-1, and 7 junction bases match TRBD2. The DNA sequence is as follows: TGTGCCAGCAGCTTATCTGCTAGCGGATACAATGAGCAGTTCTTC. Translated, this is CASSLSASGYNEQFF.